Following are 3 T cell receptor beta chains from one sample sequenced in a study of T cell repertoires in cytomegalovirus infection. TCRdb re-called the reads with MiXCR, one entry per CDR3 protein. Of 600,000 to 700,000 distinct CDR3 sequences listed, roughly 30% were seen once; the top ten hold roughly 18%. Antigens for these TCRs are unknown. The sequences come from cultured PBMCs, collected from culture after CMV antigen stimulation. These receptors were collected from a human donor in good health (CMV status not recorded). Some clones in this sample may be carry-over from other donors' samples.

This rearrangement joins TRBV19 to TRBJ2-1; 10 nucleotides align to TRBD2. Germline V CDR1 and CDR2: LNHDA, SQIVND (reference sequence). Germline trimming cut 3 bases from V and 8 bases from J; bases unmatched to any gene: 7. This CDR3 comprises 15 residues. The CDR3 loop reads CASSIKREGTYEQFF. In DNA, the CDR3 is TGTGCCAGTAGTATTAAGCGGGAGGGCACATATGAGCAGTTCTTC.

The V and J genes are TRBV28 and TRBJ1-2; tentative D call: TRBD1 (6 bases). The CDR3 totals 12 residues. Between the trimmed V and J ends, which lost 6 bases and 6 bases, there was a span of 11 bases. Germline loops: CDR1 MDHEN, CDR2 SYDVKM. In DNA, the CDR3 is TGTGCCAGCAGAGGGACAACCAATGGCTACACCTTC. The encoded protein is CASRGTTNGYTF.

The chain links TRBV12-3 or TRBV12-4 to TRBJ2-4, with no clear D. The CDR3 has 15 residues. Trimming stripped 4 bases from V and 0 bases from J, with 10 bases between. The CDR3 reads CASSYATVAKNIQYF. CDR3 sequence (DNA): TGTGCCAGCAGTTATGCAACCGTAGCCAAAAACATTCAGTACTTC.